This entry features one TCR beta chain sequence. For repertoire sequencing, the TCR beta CDR3 regions were amplified from RNA transcripts. The first round was an RT-PCR with HTBI primers, and the second round was a multiplex PCR. TCRdb fed the multiplex PCR reads into MiXCR, producing one record per CDR3 protein. Of over a million distinct CDR3 sequences listed, less than 45% are singletons. This entry comes from a study of Graves' ophthalmopathy and Graves' hyperthyroidism. The germline V gene has CDR1 SGHVS and CDR2 FNYEAQ. The CDR3 has 16 amino acids. Trimming at V came to 1 base and at J to 4 bases, leaving 9 bases not matched to a gene.

The chain recombines TRBV7-6 with TRBJ1-1; 7 nucleotides agree with TRBD1. The sequenced sample was peripheral blood or thyroid tissue (not recorded which). This TCR was recovered from an adult man with Graves' hyperthyroidism. The CDR3 region has the DNA TGTGCCAGCAGCTTAGGGGCTCGGACAGGTGGCACTGAAGCTTTCTTT. Encoded protein: CASSLGARTGGTEAFF.